Listed here are 26 T cell receptor beta chains from one sample, sequenced in a study of shared clonotypes between healthy human individuals. Some clones are missing from TCRdb's copy, which holds only in-frame ones; the method was immunoSEQ multiplex PCR. Of some 79,000 clones detected, about 65% appear once; the ten largest clones hold roughly 56%. The sequenced material came from memory CD8+ T cells sorted from blood. Subset noted: CD45RO+ cells pooled with CCR7-negative TemRA cells. These TCRs come from a man under 40 in good health.

The CDR3 sequence is CASSLPTRFGEYTGELFF. CDR3 sequence (DNA): TGTGCCAGCAGTCTCCCGACTAGATTCGGCGAGTACACCGGGGAGCTGTTTTTT. This chain links TRBV9 with TRBJ2-2, with a possible D match to TRBD2 (6 bases). Trimming removed 5 bases at V and 3 bases at J, with 23 bases between. The CDR3 is 18 amino acids. CDR1 and CDR2 from the germline V gene are SGDLS and YYNGEE.

The chain recombines TRBV29-1 with TRBJ2-1, with 10 nucleotides matching TRBD1. Germline V gives CDR1 SQVTM, CDR2 ANQGSEA. The CDR3 loop spans 17 amino acids. J lost 7 bases, V lost 0 bases, and 12 bases had no gene match. The DNA for the CDR3 is TGCAGCGTTGAAGACGTAGTAGGACAGGGGGATTGGAATGAGCAGTTCTTC. Translating it yields CSVEDVVGQGDWNEQFF.

V gene TRBV11-2 combines with J gene TRBJ2-5, with 8 bases aligning to TRBD2. The CDR3 contains 15 residues. CDR1 is SGHAT, CDR2 FQNNGV, per germline. Trimming removed 0 bases from V and 5 bases from J; junction bases left unmatched: 5. CDR3 amino acids: CASSLDPGGAETQYF. CDR3 sequence (DNA): TGTGCCAGCAGCTTAGATCCGGGAGGGGCTGAGACCCAGTACTTC.

This clone was seen once. The chain uses TRBV6-5 and TRBJ1-2; D unresolved. V was cut by 5 bases and J by 2 bases, with 3 bases left in between. Germline V gives CDR1 MNHEY, CDR2 SVGAGI. The CDR3 consists of 11 residues. The CDR3 DNA is TGTGCCAGCAGTGAGAACTATGGCTACACCTTC. Its protein is CASSENYGYTF.

The V call is TRBV13, the J call TRBJ2-3; 9 bases agree with TRBD2. Germline assignment: CDR1 PRHDT and CDR2 FYEKMQ (reference sequence). Trimming took 2 bases from V and 0 from J; bases not matched to a gene: 3. This CDR3 is built from 16 residues. The CDR3 loop reads CASSLRSGSSTDTQYF. The CDR3 DNA is TGTGCCAGCAGCTTACGTAGCGGGAGCAGCACAGATACGCAGTATTTT.

The J gene is TRBJ1-2, the V gene TRBV27; D ambiguous. V shed 1 base and J shed 1 base, with 7 bases lying between them. Germline CDR1 and CDR2: MNHEY and SMNVEV (reference sequence). CDR3 length equals 14 residues. The CDR3 bases are TGTGCCAGCAGTTTATTCGCGCATAACTATGGCTACACCTTC. It translates to CASSLFAHNYGYTF.

The V and J genes are TRBV28 and TRBJ2-5; 11 bases are a match to TRBD2. The V gene's germline CDR1 is MDHEN and CDR2 SYDVKM. There are 15 residues in the CDR3. Germline trimming cut 6 bases from V and 3 bases from J; bases unmatched to any gene: 6. The CDR3, as DNA: TGTGCCAGCAGCCCACTAGCGGGAGCGGAAGAGACCCAGTACTTC. This sequence encodes CASSPLAGAEETQYF.

The V and J genes are TRBV18 and TRBJ2-1, with 7 nucleotides matching TRBD2. The junction had 9 bases not matched to a gene; V was cut back by 3 bases and J by 4 bases. This CDR3 contains 16 residues. Germline V gene sequence: CDR1 KGHSH, CDR2 LQKENI. DNA of the CDR3: TGTGCCAGCTCACCCAAAGCCGGGACTACTTACAATGAGCAGTTCTTC. It encodes CASSPKAGTTYNEQFF.

This clone came up a few times. The J gene is TRBJ2-3, the V gene TRBV4-2; tentatively, D is TRBD1 (5 bases). The germline gives CDR1 LGHNA, CDR2 YNFKEQ. The CDR3 extends over 12 amino acids. Trimming removed 2 bases at V and 6 bases at J, with 6 bases between. CDR3 DNA sequence: TGTGCCAGCAGCCAAAAGGGGGATACGCAGTATTTT. Residues: CASSQKGDTQYF.

This clone was observed once. This sequence joins TRBV21-1 and TRBJ2-2; TRBD1 is the table's D call, not checked against the DNA. TRBV21-1 is a known pseudogene. The CDR3 is 17 amino acids. CDR3 nucleotides: TGTGCCAGCAGCAACCGGGACAGGGGGCGTCACACCGGGGAGCTGTTTTTT. Residues: CASSNRDRGRHTGELFF.

The rearrangement joins TRBV11-2 to TRBJ2-7, with 7 bases fitting TRBD2. V dropped 4 bases and J dropped 3; count of bases not matched to a gene: 15. The CDR3 has 17 amino acids. Germline V gene data show CDR1 as SGHAT and CDR2 as FQNNGV. CDR3 protein: CASSSSSWEGLSYEQYF. The CDR3 coding sequence is TGTGCCAGCAGCTCTTCCTCTTGGGAGGGTTTAAGCTACGAGCAGTACTTC.

The chain joins TRBV6-1 to TRBJ2-1; 14 bases are a match to TRBD2. Per germline, CDR1 MNHNS and CDR2 SASEGT. CDR3 length: 15 residues. J gave up 4 bases and V 7 bases, and 3 bases lay outside the gene matches. CDR3 nucleotide sequence: TGTGCCAGCATCGGACTAGCGGGGGGTTACAATGAGCAGTTCTTC. This encodes CASIGLAGGYNEQFF.

The genes are TRBV10-1 and TRBJ2-5; the D is unclear. Trimming left V 2 bases short and J 6 bases short, with 10 bases between. This CDR3 has 13 amino acids. Germline V gives CDR1 WNHNN, CDR2 SYGVQD (reference sequence). CDR3: CASSEGVEQTQYF. As DNA, the CDR3 is TGCGCCAGCAGTGAGGGGGTGGAACAGACCCAGTACTTC.

This clone appeared a few times. The chain is built from TRBV7-3 and TRBJ2-3; no definite D call. The CDR3 spans 13 residues. CDR1 is SGHTA, CDR2 FQGTGA, per germline. V lost 5 bases, J lost 1 base, and 7 bases lay in between. The CDR3 nucleotides are TGTGCCAGCAGCCCGCTGGGCACAGATACGCAGTATTTT. It specifies CASSPLGTDTQYF.

The chain employs TRBV28 and TRBJ2-7, with D possibly being TRBD1 (6 bases). V was cut by 6 bases and J by 1 base, with 7 bases left in between. This CDR3 spans 12 amino acids. Per the germline V gene, CDR1 is MDHEN and CDR2 is SYDVKM. The CDR3 sequence: CASSQGSYEQYF. The DNA of the CDR3 is TGTGCCAGCAGCCAGGGGTCCTACGAGCAGTACTTC.

This clone was recorded a few times. This chain connects TRBV7-4 to TRBJ2-2; possibly TRBD1 or TRBD2 for D (5 bases each). This CDR3 spans 15 amino acids. The germline CDR1 and CDR2 sequences are SGHVT and SQSDAQ. V lost 6 bases and J 7 bases, leaving 18 bases between the germline ends. The CDR3 sequence: CASSLLSDRVGELFF. CDR3 DNA sequence: TGTGCCAGCAGTCTGCTTAGCGACAGAGTCGGGGAGCTGTTTTTT.

The V and J genes are TRBV10-2 and TRBJ2-3; D gene ambiguous. Germline-derived CDR1 and CDR2 are WSHSY and SAAADI. The CDR3 loop spans 16 amino acids. Trimming cost V 10 bases and J 1 base, with 21 bases left between them. The CDR3 reads CATKTVGYWGTDTQYF. CDR3 DNA: TGCGCCACCAAAACAGTGGGGTATTGGGGCACAGATACGCAGTATTTT.

This clone was detected ten times or more. The chain employs TRBV7-9 and TRBJ2-7; no clear D gene. Trimming took 5 bases from V and 2 from J, leaving 7 bases between them. The CDR3 spans 12 residues. CDR1 is SEHNR, CDR2 FQNEAQ, per germline (reference sequence). CDR3 amino acids: CASSPNTYEQYF. The CDR3 bases are TGTGCCAGCAGCCCCAACACCTACGAGCAGTACTTC.

In its sample, this clone was seen a few times. The CDR3 coding sequence is TGTGCCAGCAGTCTGCTTAGCGACAGAGTCGGGGAGCTGTTTTTT. Protein: CASSLLSDRVGELFF. The V and J genes are TRBV6-1 and TRBJ2-2; D tentatively fits TRBD1 or TRBD2 (5 bases each). V lost 5 bases, J lost 7 bases, and 17 bases lay in between. Per germline, CDR1 MNHNS and CDR2 SASEGT. The CDR3 has 15 residues.

The chain joins TRBV11-2 to TRBJ2-1; D gene uncertain. The CDR3 covers 16 residues. V lost 5 bases and J lost 5, with 19 bases in between. Per the germline V gene, CDR1 is SGHAT and CDR2 is FQNNGV. DNA of the CDR3: TGTGCCAGCAGCGCCTCTAGTAGACTTCGAAACAATGAGCAGTTCTTC. It yields the protein CASSASSRLRNNEQFF.

This chain joins TRBV18 and TRBJ2-3, with 7 nucleotides matching TRBD2. This CDR3 is built from 15 residues. The trim removed 1 base at V and 1 base at J, leaving 2 bases unmatched. Germline V lookup: CDR1 KGHSH, CDR2 LQKENI. The CDR3 here is CASSPQGGGTDTQYF. DNA for the CDR3: TGTGCCAGCTCACCACAGGGAGGGGGCACAGATACGCAGTATTTT. The full variable domain, completed using reference TRBV18 and TRBJ2-3, is NAGVMQNPRHLVRRRGQEARLRCSPMKGHSHVYWYRQLPEEGLKFMVYLQKENIIDESGMPKERFSAEFPKEGPSILRIQQVVRGDSAAYFCASSPQGGGTDTQYFGPGTRLTVL.

This chain uses TRBV18 with TRBJ2-7, with unresolved D. The CDR3 consists of 12 residues. Germline CDR1 KGHSH, CDR2 LQKENI. The V end was cut by 2 bases, the J end by 0 bases, with 2 bases between. The CDR3 sequence is CASSPTSYEQYF. The CDR3 coding sequence is TGTGCCAGCTCACCAACCTCCTACGAGCAGTACTTC. Supplemented by reference TRBV18 and TRBJ2-7, the full variable domain reads NAGVMQNPRHLVRRRGQEARLRCSPMKGHSHVYWYRQLPEEGLKFMVYLQKENIIDESGMPKERFSAEFPKEGPSILRIQQVVRGDSAAYFCASSPTSYEQYFGPGTRLTVT.

This chain uses TRBV14 with TRBJ2-5, with 7 nucleotides matching TRBD1. V dropped 0 bases and J dropped 4; count of bases not matched to a gene: 11. The CDR3 is 17 amino acids. Germline CDR1 reads SGHDN; CDR2 reads FVKESK. CDR3 nucleotide sequence: TGTGCCAGCAGCCAAGAAGGGCAGGGGGAACGACTAGAGACCCAGTACTTC. This gives the protein CASSQEGQGERLETQYF.

The table lists this clone with a few counts. The identical CDR3 is also encoded by other nucleotide sequences in the sample. The chain recombines TRBV28 with TRBJ2-7; D is uncertain. CDR1 is MDHEN, CDR2 SYDVKM, per germline. The V and J ends lost 4 bases and 4 bases respectively, with 8 bases between them. The length of the CDR3 is 12 residues. The CDR3 coding sequence is TGTGCCAGCAGTTCCCTAAGGTACGAGCAGTACTTC. Protein: CASSSLRYEQYF.

The rearrangement joins TRBV6-6 to TRBJ1-2, with TRBD1 as a possible D gene (6 bases). The CDR3 length is 16 residues. CDR1 and CDR2 (germline): MNHNY, SVGAGI (reference sequence). V dropped 6 bases and J dropped 2 bases, with 19 bases sitting between them. This CDR3 is CASSPLGAVKNYGYTF. As DNA, the CDR3 is TGTGCCAGCAGCCCCCTGGGGGCAGTGAAAAACTATGGCTACACCTTC.

This clone was counted only a few times. J is TRBJ2-2 and V is TRBV6-6, with no clear D. CDR1 is MNHNY and CDR2 is SVGAGI in the germline V gene (reference sequence). The CDR3 consists of 12 residues. Trimming removed 11 bases from V and 2 bases from J, with 9 bases in between. The CDR3 region has the DNA TGTGCCTTACGAGTTAACACCGGGGAGCTGTTTTTT. Residues: CALRVNTGELFF.